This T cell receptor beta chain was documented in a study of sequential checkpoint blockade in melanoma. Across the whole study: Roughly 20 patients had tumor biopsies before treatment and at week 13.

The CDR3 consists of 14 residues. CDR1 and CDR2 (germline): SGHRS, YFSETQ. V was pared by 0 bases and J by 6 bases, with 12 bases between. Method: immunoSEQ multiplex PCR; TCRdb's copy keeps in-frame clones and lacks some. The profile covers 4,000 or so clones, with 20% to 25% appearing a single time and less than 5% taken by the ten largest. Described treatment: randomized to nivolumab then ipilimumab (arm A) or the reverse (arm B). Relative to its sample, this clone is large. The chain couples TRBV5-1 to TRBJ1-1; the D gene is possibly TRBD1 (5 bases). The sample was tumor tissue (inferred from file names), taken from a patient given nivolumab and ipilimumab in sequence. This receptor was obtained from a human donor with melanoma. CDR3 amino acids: CASSLALGHAEAFF. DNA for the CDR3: TGCGCCAGCAGCTTGGCCCTGGGGCACGCTGAAGCTTTCTTT.